The 14 T cell receptor beta chains listed next were all sequenced from one sample in a study of cytomegalovirus exposure and HLA in healthy donors. The PCR used 60 Vbeta and 13 Jbeta primers. Repertoires were generated with immunoSEQ multiplex PCR, while TCRdb's copy carries only in-frame clones and drops some. The listing records around 110,000 clones. Sequenced material: PBMCs. All receptors derive from a man in his forties in good health and CMV-seropositive.

V usage is TRBV5-6 and J usage is TRBJ1-3; 7 nucleotides match TRBD1. Trimming removed 4 bases from V and 4 bases from J; junction bases left unmatched: 5. Germline CDR1 is SGHDT and CDR2 is YYEEEE. CDR3 size: 14 residues. CDR3 nucleotides: TGTGCCAGCAGCGACCAGGGGGACGGAAACACCATATATTTT. Residues: CASSDQGDGNTIYF.

The chain employs TRBV7-9 and TRBJ2-7, with 13 bases that match TRBD2. CDR3 length: 18 amino acids. J gave up 0 bases and V 3 bases, and 8 bases lay outside the gene matches. From germline, CDR1 is SEHNR and CDR2 FQNEAQ (reference sequence). CDR3 residues: CASSFPGTSGTYSYEQYF. The CDR3 DNA is TGTGCCAGCAGCTTCCCCGGGACTAGCGGGACTTACTCCTACGAGCAGTACTTC.

V gene TRBV19 combines with J gene TRBJ2-6; 9 bases are shared with TRBD1. The germline V gene encodes CDR1 LNHDA and CDR2 SQIVND (reference sequence). V shed 8 bases, J shed 0 bases, and the junction held 14 bases outside the gene matches. This CDR3 has 19 residues. Written as DNA, the CDR3 is TGTGCCAGTTCCACCACGCCGGGACAGGGAGGCTCTGGGGCCAACGTCCTGACTTTC. It encodes CASSTTPGQGGSGANVLTF. Full variable domain (remainder filled in from reference TRBV19 and TRBJ2-6): DGGITQSPKYLFRKEGQNVTLSCEQNLNHDAMYWYRQDPGQGLRLIYYSQIVNDFQKGDIAEGYSVSREKKESFPLTVTSAQKNPTAFYLCASSTTPGQGGSGANVLTFGAGSRLTVL.

The chain uses TRBV19 and TRBJ2-2; 10 bases align to TRBD1. This CDR3 region has 14 residues. Germline V gives CDR1 LNHDA, CDR2 SQIVND (reference sequence). V was clipped by 7 bases and J by 5 bases; unmatched bases: 4. The CDR3 spells CASTPGQGTGELFF. Written as DNA, the CDR3 is TGTGCCAGTACCCCGGGACAGGGGACCGGGGAGCTGTTTTTT.

This chain joins TRBV10-1 and TRBJ1-1, with D hard to call. The germline CDR1 and CDR2 sequences are WNHNN and SYGVQD (reference sequence). V lost 6 bases to trimming and J lost 5 bases, with 13 bases between them. The CDR3 covers 13 residues. This chain's CDR3 is CASRSTLQTEAFF. In DNA form, the CDR3 reads TGCGCCAGCAGGTCGACATTACAGACTGAAGCTTTCTTT.

The chain couples TRBV4-3 to TRBJ1-2; D remains unclear. The CDR3 consists of 14 residues. V lost 0 bases and J lost 1, with 6 bases in between. Germline-derived CDR1 and CDR2 are LGHNA and YSLEER. CDR3 amino acids: CASSQDSRNYGYTF. In DNA, the CDR3 is TGCGCCAGCAGCCAAGATTCCCGTAACTATGGCTACACCTTC.

This chain uses TRBV10-1 with TRBJ2-7, with TRBD2 matching over 9 bases. CDR1 and CDR2 (germline): WNHNN, SYGVQD (reference sequence). V lost 2 bases to trimming and J lost 1 base; unmatched junction nucleotides: 3. CDR3 length equals 15 residues. In DNA form, the CDR3 reads TGCGCCAGCAGTGAGGGCCTAGCGGGATCCTACGAGCAGTACTTC. Protein sequence: CASSEGLAGSYEQYF.

The chain employs TRBV6-6 and TRBJ2-5, with D perhaps matching TRBD1 (6 bases). The J call is doubtful: the DNA matches TRBJ2-7 better. Per germline, CDR1 MNHNY and CDR2 SVGAGI (reference sequence). The CDR3 loop spans 12 amino acids. This CDR3 is CASSTGTYEQYF. The CDR3 DNA is TGTGCCAGCAGTACAGGGACCTACGAGCAGTACTTC.

V usage is TRBV27 and J usage is TRBJ1-5, with 8 bases that match TRBD1. The CDR3 contains 14 residues. In germline, CDR1 is MNHEY, CDR2 SMNVEV (reference sequence). Unmatched junction bases numbered 0, after V lost 3 bases and J lost 2 bases. CDR3 bases: TGTGCCAGCAGTTTGGACAGGGGCAATCAGCCCCAGCATTTT. Protein product: CASSLDRGNQPQHF.

This chain uses TRBV9 with TRBJ1-1; possible D gene TRBD1, 6 bases. Germline CDR1 SGDLS, CDR2 YYNGEE. The CDR3 loop spans 15 amino acids. With 2 bases removed from V and 4 bases from J, the gap between germline ends came to 15 bases. CDR3 residues: CASSVPQGGSTEAFF. The CDR3 region has the DNA TGTGCCAGCAGCGTTCCACAGGGTGGGAGCACTGAAGCTTTCTTT.

V and J are TRBV7-9 and TRBJ1-1; the D gene is possibly TRBD1 (5 bases). This CDR3 has 15 amino acids. Trimming took 4 bases from V and 3 from J, leaving 15 bases between them. Per the germline V gene, CDR1 is SEHNR and CDR2 is FQNEAQ (reference sequence). CDR3 DNA sequence: TGTGCCAGCAGCTCAGAAGTGACAGTGCACACTGAAGCTTTCTTT. Translation gives CASSSEVTVHTEAFF.

The chain carries TRBV6-1 and TRBJ2-7; a weak D match, TRBD1 (6 bases). CDR1 is MNHNS and CDR2 is SASEGT in the germline V gene. The CDR3 is 13 amino acids. Trimming removed 7 bases at V and 3 bases at J, with 13 bases between. This CDR3 is CASTEGHLYEQYF. CDR3 DNA sequence: TGTGCCAGCACCGAGGGACACCTCTACGAGCAGTACTTC.

The rearrangement uses TRBV4-1 and TRBJ1-2, with TRBD1 matching 10 bases. Germline CDR1 and CDR2: MGHRA and YSYEKL. V gave up 4 bases and J gave up 3 bases; unmatched junction bases: 14. This CDR3 is 18 amino acids long. This chain's CDR3 is CASSPSATGGRTYYGYTF. CDR3 nucleotides: TGCGCCAGCAGCCCGAGCGCGACAGGGGGCCGGACTTACTATGGCTACACCTTC.

V is TRBV6-5 and J is TRBJ2-5; 7 positions match TRBD1. The germline V gene has CDR1 MNHEY and CDR2 SVGAGI. V shed 7 bases, J shed 5 bases, and the junction held 13 bases outside the gene matches. The CDR3 totals 15 residues. CDR3 sequence: CASNRRGRNWETQYF. CDR3 in DNA: TGTGCCAGCAACCGAAGGGGGCGGAATTGGGAGACCCAGTACTTC.